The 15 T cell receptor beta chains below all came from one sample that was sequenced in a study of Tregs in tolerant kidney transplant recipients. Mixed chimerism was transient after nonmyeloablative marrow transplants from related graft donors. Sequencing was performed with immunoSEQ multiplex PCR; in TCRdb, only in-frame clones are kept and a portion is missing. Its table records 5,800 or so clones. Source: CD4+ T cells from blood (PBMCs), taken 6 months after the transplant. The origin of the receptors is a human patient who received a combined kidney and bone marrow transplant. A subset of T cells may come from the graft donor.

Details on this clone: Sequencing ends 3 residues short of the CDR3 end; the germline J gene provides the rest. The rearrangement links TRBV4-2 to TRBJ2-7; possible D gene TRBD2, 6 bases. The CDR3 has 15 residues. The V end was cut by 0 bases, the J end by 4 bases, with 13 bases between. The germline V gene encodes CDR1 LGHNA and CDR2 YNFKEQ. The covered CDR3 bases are TGTGCCAGCAGCCAAGAACGGGCTAGCGCTTACGAG. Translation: CASSQERASAYE. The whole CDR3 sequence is CASSQERASAYEQYF.

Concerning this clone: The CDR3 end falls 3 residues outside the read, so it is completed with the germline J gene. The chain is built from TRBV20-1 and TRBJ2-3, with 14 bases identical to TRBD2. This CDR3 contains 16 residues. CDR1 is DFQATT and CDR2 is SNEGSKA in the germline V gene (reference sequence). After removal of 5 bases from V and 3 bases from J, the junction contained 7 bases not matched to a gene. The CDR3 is CSAGRLAGGRTDTQYF. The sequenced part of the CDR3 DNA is TGCAGTGCTGGAAGACTAGCGGGAGGGAGAACAGATACG.

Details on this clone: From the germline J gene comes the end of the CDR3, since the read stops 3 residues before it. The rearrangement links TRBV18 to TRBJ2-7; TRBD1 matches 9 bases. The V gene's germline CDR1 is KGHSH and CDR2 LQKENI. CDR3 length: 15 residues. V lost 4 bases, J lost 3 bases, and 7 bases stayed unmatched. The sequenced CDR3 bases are TGTGCCAGCTCACAACGGGGACAGGGTCGCTACGAG. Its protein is CASSQRGQGRYE. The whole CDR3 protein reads CASSQRGQGRYEQYF.

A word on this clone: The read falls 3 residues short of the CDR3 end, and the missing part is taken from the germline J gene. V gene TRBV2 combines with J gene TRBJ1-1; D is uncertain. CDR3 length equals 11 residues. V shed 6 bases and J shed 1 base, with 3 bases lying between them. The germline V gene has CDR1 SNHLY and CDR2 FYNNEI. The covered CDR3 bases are TGTGCCAGCAGAGGGAACACTGAA. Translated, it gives CASRGNTE. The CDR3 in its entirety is CASRGNTEAFF.

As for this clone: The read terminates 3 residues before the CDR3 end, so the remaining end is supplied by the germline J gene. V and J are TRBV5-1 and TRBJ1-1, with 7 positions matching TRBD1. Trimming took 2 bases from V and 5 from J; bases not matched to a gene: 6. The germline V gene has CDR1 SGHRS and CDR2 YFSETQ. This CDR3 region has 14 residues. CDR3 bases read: TGCGCCAGCAGCTTAGAGGGGGCGCGGACTGAA. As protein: CASSLEGARTE. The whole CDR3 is CASSLEGARTEAFF.

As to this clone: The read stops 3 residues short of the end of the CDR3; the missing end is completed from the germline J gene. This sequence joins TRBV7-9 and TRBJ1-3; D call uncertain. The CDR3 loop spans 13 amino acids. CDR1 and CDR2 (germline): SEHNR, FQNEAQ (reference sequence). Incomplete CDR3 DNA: TGTGCCAGCAGCCCTAGCGGGAGGCCCTCC. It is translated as CASSPSGRPS. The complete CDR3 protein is CASSPSGRPSIYF.

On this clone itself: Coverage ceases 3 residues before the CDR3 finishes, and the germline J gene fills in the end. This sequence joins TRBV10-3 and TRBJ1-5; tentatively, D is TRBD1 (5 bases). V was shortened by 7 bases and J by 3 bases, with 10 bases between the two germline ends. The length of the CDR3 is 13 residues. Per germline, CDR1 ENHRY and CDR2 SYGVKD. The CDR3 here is CAITGDFNQPQHF. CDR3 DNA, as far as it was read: TGTGCCATCACTGGGGACTTCAATCAGCCC.

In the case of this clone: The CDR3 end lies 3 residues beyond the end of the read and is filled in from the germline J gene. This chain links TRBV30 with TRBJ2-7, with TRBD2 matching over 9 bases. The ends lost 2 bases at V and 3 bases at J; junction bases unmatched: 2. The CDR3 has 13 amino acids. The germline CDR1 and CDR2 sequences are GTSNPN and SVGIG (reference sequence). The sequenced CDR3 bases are TGTGCCTGGAGTAGACTAGCGGTCTACGAG. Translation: CAWSRLAVYE. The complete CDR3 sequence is CAWSRLAVYEQYF.

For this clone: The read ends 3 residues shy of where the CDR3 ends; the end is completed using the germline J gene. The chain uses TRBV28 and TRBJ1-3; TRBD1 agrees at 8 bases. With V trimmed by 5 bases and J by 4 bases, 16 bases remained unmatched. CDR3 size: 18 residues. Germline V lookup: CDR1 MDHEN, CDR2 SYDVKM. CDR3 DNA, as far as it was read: TGTGCCAGCAGTGCCCCCGCAGGGGGCGCGTCAGCGGGAAACACC. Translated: CASSAPAGGASAGNT. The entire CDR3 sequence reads CASSAPAGGASAGNTIYF.

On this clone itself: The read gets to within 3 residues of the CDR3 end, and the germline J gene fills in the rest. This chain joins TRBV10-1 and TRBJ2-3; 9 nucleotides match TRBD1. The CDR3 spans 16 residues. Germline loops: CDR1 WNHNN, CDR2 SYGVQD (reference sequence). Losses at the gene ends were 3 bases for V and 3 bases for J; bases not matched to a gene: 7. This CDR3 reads CASSEAKTGGTDTQYF. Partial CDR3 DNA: TGCGCCAGCAGTGAAGCAAAGACAGGGGGAACAGATACG.

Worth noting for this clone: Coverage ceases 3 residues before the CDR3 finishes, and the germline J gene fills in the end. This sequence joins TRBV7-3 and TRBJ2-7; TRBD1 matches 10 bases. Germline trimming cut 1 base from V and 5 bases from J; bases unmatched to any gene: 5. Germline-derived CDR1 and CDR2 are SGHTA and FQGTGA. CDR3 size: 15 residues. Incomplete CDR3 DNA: TGTGCCAGCAGCTTAAATCCCGGGACAGGGGACGAG. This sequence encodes CASSLNPGTGDE. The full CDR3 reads CASSLNPGTGDEQYF.

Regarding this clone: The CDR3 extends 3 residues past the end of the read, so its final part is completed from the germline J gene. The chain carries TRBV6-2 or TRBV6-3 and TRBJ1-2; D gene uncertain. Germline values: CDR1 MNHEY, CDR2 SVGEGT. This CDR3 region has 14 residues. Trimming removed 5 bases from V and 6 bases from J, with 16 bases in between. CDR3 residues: CASSRPGAGNGYTF. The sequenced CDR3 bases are TGTGCCAGCAGTAGGCCGGGTGCGGGGAATGGC.

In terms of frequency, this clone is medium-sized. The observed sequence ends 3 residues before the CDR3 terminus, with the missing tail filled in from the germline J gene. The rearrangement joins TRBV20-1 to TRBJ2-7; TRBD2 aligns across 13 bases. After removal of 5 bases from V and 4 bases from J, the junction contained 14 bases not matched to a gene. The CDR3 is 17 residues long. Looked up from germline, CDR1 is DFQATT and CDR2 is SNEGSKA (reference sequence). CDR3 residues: CSALGLAGNTLRYEQYF. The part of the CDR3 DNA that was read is TGCAGTGCTCTGGGACTAGCGGGAAATACTTTGAGGTACGAG.

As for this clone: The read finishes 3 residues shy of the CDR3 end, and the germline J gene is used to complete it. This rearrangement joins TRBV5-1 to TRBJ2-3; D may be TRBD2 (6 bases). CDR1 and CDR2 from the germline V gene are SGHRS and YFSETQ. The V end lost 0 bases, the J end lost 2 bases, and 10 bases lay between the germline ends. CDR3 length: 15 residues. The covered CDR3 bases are TGCGCCAGCAGCTTGGGGGACTTTCTCACAGATACG. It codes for CASSLGDFLTDT. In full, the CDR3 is CASSLGDFLTDTQYF.

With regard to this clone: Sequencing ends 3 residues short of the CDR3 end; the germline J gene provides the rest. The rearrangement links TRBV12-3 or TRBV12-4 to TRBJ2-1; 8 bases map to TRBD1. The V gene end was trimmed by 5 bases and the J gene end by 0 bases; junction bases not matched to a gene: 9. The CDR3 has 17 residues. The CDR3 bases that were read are TGTGCCAGCAGTCCATCAGGGGGCCCCAGCTCCTACAATGAG. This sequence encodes CASSPSGGPSSYNE. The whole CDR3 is CASSPSGGPSSYNEQFF.